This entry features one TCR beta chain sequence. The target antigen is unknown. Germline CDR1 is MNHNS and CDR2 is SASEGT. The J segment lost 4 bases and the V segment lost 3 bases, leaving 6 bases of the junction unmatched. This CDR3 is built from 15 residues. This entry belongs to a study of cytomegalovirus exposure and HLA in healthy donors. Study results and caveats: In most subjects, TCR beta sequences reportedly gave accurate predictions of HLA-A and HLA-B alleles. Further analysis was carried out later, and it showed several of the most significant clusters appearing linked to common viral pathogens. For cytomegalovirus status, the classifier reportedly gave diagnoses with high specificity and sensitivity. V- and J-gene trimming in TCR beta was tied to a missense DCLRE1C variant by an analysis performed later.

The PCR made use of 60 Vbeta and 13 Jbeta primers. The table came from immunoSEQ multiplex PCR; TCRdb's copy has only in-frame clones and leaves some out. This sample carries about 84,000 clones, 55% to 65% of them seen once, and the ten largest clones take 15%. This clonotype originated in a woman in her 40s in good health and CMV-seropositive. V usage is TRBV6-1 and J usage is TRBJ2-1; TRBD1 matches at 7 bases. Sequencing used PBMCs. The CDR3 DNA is TGTGCCAGCAGTGATAGACAGGGAAGTTACAATGAGCAGTTCTTC. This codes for CASSDRQGSYNEQFF.